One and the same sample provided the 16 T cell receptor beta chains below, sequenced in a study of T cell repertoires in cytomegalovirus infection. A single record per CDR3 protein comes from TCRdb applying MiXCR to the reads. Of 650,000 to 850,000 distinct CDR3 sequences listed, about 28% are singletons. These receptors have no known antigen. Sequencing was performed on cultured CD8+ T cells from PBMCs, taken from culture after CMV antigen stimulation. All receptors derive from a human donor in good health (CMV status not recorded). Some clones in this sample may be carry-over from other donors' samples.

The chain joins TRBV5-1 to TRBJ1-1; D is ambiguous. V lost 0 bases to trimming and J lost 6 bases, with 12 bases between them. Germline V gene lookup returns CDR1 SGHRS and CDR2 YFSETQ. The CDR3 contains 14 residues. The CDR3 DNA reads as TGCGCCAGCAGCTTGGCCTCAACTTTCTCTGAAGCTTTCTTT. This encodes CASSLASTFSEAFF.

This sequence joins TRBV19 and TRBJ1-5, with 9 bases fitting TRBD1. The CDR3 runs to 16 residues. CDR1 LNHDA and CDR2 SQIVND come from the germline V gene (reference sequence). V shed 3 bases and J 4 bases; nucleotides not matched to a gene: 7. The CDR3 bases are TGTGCCAGTAGTATTGGATCGACAGGGGGGAATCAGCCCCAGCATTTT. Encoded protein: CASSIGSTGGNQPQHF.

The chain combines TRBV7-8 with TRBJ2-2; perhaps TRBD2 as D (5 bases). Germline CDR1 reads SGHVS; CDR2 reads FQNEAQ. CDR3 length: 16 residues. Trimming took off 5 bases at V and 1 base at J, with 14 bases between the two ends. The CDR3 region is CASSDQDWGNTGELFF. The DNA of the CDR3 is TGTGCCAGCAGCGATCAGGACTGGGGGAACACCGGGGAGCTGTTTTTT.

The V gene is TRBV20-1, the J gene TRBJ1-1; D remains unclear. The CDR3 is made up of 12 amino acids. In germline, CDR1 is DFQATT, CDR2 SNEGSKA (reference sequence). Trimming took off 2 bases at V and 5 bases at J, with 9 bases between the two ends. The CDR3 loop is CSARPVGTEAFF. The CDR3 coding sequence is TGCAGTGCTAGACCAGTGGGGACTGAAGCTTTCTTT.

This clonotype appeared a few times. DNA of the CDR3: TGTGCCAGTTCCCTTGGATTTCCCAGCCGGGATGGCTACACCTTC. Translating gives CASSLGFPSRDGYTF. This chain links TRBV19 with TRBJ1-2, with D unresolved. Germline V gives CDR1 LNHDA, CDR2 SQIVND (reference sequence). V dropped 8 bases and J dropped 6 bases, with 22 bases sitting between them. The CDR3 covers 15 residues.

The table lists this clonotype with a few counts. The CDR3 sequence: CASSQRQGNQPQHF. The CDR3 coding sequence is TGTGCCAGCAGCCAAAGACAGGGGAATCAGCCCCAGCATTTT. This chain links TRBV28 with TRBJ1-5; TRBD1 agrees at 8 bases. V shed 6 bases, J shed 4 bases, and the junction held 5 bases outside the gene matches. Germline loops: CDR1 MDHEN, CDR2 SYDVKM. This CDR3 is built from 14 residues.

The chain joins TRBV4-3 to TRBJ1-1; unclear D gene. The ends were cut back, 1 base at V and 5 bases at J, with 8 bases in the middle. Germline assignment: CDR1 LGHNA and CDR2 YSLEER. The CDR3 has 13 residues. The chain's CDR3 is CASSQVELTEAFF. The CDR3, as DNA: TGCGCCAGCAGCCAAGTTGAGTTGACTGAAGCTTTCTTT.

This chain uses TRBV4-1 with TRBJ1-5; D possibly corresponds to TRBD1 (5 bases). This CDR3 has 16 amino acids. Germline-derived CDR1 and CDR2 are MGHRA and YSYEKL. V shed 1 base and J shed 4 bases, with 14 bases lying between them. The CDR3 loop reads CASSQGLGGYNQPQHF. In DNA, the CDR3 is TGCGCCAGCAGCCAAGGTTTGGGGGGGTATAATCAGCCCCAGCATTTT.

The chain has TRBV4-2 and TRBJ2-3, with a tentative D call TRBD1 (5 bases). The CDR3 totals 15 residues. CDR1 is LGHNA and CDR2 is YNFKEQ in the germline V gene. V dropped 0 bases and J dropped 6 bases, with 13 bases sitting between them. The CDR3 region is CASSQDQGLGDTQYF. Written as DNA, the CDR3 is TGTGCCAGCAGCCAAGATCAGGGTCTTGGTGATACGCAGTATTTT.

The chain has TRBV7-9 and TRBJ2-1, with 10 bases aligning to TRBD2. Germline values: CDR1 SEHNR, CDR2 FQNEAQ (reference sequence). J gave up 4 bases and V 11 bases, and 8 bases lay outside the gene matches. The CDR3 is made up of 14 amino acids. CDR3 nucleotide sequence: TGTGCCGCGAGCGGGGGGGCGGGGTACAATGAGCAGTTCTTC. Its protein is CAASGGAGYNEQFF.

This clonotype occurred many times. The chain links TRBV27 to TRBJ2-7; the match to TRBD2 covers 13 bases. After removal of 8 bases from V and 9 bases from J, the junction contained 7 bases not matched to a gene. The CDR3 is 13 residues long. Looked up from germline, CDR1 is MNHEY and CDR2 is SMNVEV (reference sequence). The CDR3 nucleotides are TGTGCCAGCGGGACTAGCGGGGCTCCGGGGCAGTACGTC. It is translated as CASGTSGAPGQYV.

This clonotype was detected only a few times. The CDR3 DNA sequence: TGTGCCACCACTAACAGGGAAGGCAATGAGCAGTTCTTC. This sequence encodes CATTNREGNEQFF. V and J are TRBV24-1 and TRBJ2-1; the D gene is possibly TRBD1 (6 bases). V shed 8 bases and J shed 6 bases, with 13 bases lying between them. CDR1 and CDR2 (germline): KGHDR, SFDVKD. This CDR3 is 13 amino acids long.

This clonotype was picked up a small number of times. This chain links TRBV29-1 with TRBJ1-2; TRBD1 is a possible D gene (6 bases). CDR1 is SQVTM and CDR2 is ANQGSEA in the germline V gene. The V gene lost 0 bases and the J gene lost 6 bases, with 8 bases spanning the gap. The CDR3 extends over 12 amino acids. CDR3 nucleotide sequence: TGCAGCGTTGAAGAGGGGGCCGATGGCTACACCTTC. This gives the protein CSVEEGADGYTF.

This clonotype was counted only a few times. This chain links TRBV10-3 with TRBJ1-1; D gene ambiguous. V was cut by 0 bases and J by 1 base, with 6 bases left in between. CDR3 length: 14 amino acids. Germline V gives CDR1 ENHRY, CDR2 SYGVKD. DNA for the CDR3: TGTGCCATCAGTGAGTCTTTAGGGAACACTGAAGCTTTCTTT. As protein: CAISESLGNTEAFF.

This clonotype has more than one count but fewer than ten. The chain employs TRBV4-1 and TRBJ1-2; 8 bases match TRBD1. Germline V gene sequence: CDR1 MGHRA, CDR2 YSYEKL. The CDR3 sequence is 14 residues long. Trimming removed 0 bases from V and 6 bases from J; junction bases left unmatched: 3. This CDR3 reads CASSQEDRVDGYTF. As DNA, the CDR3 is TGCGCCAGCAGCCAAGAGGACAGGGTGGATGGCTACACCTTC.

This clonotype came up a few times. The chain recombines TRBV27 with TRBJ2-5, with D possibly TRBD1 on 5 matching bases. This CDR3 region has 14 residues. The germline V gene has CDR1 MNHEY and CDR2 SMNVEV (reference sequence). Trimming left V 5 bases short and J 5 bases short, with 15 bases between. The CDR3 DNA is TGTGCCAGCAGTCCGATTTCAGGGTGGGAGACCCAGTACTTC. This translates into CASSPISGWETQYF.